The present T cell receptor (beta chain) was sequenced within a study of CD8+CD57+ T cells in acquired aplastic anemia. Whole-study results and caveats: Patients and controls shared around 30 CD8+ CDR3 sequences.

The sample holds many counts of this clonotype. Antigen unknown. Researchers used genomic DNA as the template to profile TCR beta VDJ and CDR3. A single record per CDR3 protein comes from TCRdb applying MiXCR to the reads. The sample has 450,000 to 600,000 distinct CDR3 sequences, approximately 33% seen once. Patients chosen for sequencing had CD8+CD57+ cells that had expanded, as shown by flow cytometry. Germline CDR1 LNHDA, CDR2 SQIVND (reference sequence). Trimming pared 7 bases from V and 0 bases from J, leaving 7 bases between. This CDR3 region has 14 residues. Sequences were obtained from sorted CD4+, CD8+, or CD8+CD57+ T cells (not recorded which) from PBMCs. This sequence was found in a human donor with aplastic anemia. This chain uses TRBV19 with TRBJ2-6; TRBD1 might be the D (5 bases). The CDR3 DNA sequence: TGTGCCAGTAAGGACAACTCTGGGGCCAACGTCCTGACTTTC. It codes for CASKDNSGANVLTF.